This T cell receptor (beta chain) derives from a study of T cell responses to AZD1222 COVID-19 vaccine. The CDR3 runs 15 residues. CDR1 is LNHNV and CDR2 is YYDKDF in the germline V gene (reference sequence). Deletions cut 1 base from V and 3 bases from J, with 10 bases between. Notes on the study in general: Increases in Spike-specific TCR breadth and depth were seen after two AZD1222 doses.

Measured with immunoSEQ multiplex PCR; TCRdb has only the in-frame clones, and not every one. The sample contains about 120,000 clones, 80% to 90% of which appear only once. Regarding this clone: The antigen is unknown.

This clonotype was sampled from an adult in good health. The sequences come from peripheral blood, collected on day 0 of AZD1222 vaccination. The chain recombines TRBV15 with TRBJ1-5, with D hard to call. CDR3 loop: CATSRGWQNNQPQHF. The CDR3, as DNA: TGTGCCACCAGCAGAGGTTGGCAGAACAATCAGCCCCAGCATTTT.